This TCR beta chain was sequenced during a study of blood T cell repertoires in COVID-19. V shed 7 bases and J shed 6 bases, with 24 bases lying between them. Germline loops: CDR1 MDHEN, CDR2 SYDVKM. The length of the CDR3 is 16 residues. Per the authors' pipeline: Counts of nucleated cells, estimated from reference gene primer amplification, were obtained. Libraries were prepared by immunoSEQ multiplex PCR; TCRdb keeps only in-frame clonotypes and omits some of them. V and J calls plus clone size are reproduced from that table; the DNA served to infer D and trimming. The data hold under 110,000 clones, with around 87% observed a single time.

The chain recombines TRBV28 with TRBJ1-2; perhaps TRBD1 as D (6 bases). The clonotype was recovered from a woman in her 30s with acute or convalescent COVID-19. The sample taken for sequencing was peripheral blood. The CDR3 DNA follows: TGTGCCAGCATGTCGGCGATGATAGGGGGGAGGGATGGCTACACCTTC. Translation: CASMSAMIGGRDGYTF.